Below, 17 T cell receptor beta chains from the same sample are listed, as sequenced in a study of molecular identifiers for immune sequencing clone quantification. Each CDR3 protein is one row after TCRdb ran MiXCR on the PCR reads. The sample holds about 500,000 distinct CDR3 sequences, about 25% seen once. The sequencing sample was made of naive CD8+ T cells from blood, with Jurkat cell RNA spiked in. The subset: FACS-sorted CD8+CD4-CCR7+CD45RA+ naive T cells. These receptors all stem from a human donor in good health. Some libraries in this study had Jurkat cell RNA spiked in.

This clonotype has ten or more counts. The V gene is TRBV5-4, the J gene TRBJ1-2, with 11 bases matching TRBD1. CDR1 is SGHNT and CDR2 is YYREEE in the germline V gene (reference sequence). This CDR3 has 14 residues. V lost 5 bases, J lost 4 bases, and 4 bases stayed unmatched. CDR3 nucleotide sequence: TGTGCCAGCAGGGGACAGGGGGGAGCCTATGGCTACACCTTC. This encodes CASRGQGGAYGYTF.

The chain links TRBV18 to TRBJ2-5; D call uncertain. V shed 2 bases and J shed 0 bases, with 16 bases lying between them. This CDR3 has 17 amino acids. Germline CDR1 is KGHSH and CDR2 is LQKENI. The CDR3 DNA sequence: TGTGCCAGCTCACCAACCCTGGCAGAAACCTACCAAGAGACCCAGTACTTC. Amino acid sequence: CASSPTLAETYQETQYF.

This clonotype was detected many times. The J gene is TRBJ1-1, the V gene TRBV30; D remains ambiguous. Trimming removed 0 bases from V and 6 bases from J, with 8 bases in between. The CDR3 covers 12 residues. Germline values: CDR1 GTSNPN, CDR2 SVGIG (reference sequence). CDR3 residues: CAWSVGLAEAFF. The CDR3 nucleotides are TGTGCCTGGAGTGTGGGATTAGCTGAAGCTTTCTTT.

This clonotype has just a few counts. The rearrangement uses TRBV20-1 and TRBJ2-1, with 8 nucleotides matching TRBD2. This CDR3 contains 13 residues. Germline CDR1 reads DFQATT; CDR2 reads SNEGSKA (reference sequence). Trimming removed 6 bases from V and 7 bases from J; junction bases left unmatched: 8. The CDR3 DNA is TGCAGTGCAACCGGGAGGGCCAGAAATGAGCAGTTCTTC. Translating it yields CSATGRARNEQFF.

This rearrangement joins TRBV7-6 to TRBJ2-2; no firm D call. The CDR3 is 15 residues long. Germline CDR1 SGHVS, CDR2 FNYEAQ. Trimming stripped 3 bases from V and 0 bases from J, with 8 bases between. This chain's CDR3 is CASSFPGANTGELFF. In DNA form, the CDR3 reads TGTGCCAGCAGCTTTCCCGGAGCGAACACCGGGGAGCTGTTTTTT.

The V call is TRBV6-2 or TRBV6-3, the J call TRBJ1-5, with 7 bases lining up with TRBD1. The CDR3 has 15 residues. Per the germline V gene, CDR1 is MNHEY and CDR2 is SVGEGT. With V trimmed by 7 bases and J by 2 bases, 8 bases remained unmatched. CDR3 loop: CASTSRGVGNQPQHF. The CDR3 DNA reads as TGTGCCAGCACTTCCAGGGGGGTGGGCAATCAGCCCCAGCATTTT.

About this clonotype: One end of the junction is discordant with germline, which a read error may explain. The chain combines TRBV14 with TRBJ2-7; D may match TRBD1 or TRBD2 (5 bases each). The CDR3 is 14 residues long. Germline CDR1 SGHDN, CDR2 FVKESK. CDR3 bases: TGCGCCAGCAGCCAGGGACCCAGCTCCTACGAGCAGTACTTC. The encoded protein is CASSQGPSSYEQYF.

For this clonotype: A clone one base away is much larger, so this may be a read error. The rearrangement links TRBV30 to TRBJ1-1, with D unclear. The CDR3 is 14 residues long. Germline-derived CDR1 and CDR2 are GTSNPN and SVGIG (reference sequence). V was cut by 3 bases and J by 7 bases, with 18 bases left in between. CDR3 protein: CAWSDAGLGIEAFF. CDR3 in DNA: TGTGCCTGGAGCGACGCGGGGTTGGGCATTGAAGCTTTCTTT.

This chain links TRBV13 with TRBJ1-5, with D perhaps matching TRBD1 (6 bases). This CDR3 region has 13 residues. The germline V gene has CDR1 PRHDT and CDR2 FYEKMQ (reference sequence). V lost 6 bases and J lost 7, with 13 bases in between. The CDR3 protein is CASSVAGVQPQHF. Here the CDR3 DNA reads TGTGCCAGCAGTGTTGCAGGGGTACAGCCCCAGCATTTT.

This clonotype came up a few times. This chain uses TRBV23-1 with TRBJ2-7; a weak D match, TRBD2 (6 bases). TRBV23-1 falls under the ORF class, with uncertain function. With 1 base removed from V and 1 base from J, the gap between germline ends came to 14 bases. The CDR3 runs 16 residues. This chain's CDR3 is CASSQLPGLQSYEQYF. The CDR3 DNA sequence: TGCGCCAGCAGTCAATTGCCCGGACTACAATCCTACGAGCAGTACTTC.

CDR3 residues: CASSLTSEAPQHNEQFF. CDR3 sequence (DNA): TGTGCCAGCAGTTTAACCTCCGAGGCCCCACAACACAATGAGCAGTTCTTC. The chain combines TRBV27 with TRBJ2-1, with D unresolved. Trimming pared 2 bases from V and 5 bases from J, leaving 19 bases between. Per the germline V gene, CDR1 is MNHEY and CDR2 is SMNVEV (reference sequence). There are 17 residues in the CDR3.

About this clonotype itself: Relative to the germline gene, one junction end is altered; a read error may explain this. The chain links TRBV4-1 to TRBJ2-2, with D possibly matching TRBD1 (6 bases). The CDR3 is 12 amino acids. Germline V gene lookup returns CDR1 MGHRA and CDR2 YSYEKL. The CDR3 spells CASSGQSGELFF. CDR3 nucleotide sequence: TGCGCCAGCAGTGGACAGTCCGGGGAGCTGTTCTTT.

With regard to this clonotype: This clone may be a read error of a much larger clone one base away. The CDR3 nucleotides are TGTGCCACCAGTGCCGCCAGCCAAGAGACCCAGTACTTC. It specifies CATSAASQETQYF. This sequence joins TRBV10-3 and TRBJ2-5; D remains ambiguous. Germline V lookup: CDR1 ENHRY, CDR2 SYGVKD. The CDR3 contains 13 residues.

DNA for the CDR3: TGTGCCAGCAGTGTGGGTCCCCACTACGAGCAGTACTTC. Its protein is CASSVGPHYEQYF. This chain links TRBV12-3 or TRBV12-4 with TRBJ2-7, with unresolved D. This CDR3 is built from 13 residues. Trimming pared 5 bases from V and 3 bases from J, leaving 11 bases between.

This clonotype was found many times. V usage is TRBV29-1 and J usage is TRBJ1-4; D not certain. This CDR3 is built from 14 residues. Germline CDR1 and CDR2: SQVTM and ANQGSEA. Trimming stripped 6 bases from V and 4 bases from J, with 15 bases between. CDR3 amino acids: CSVKAENFNEKLFF. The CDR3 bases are TGCAGCGTAAAGGCGGAGAACTTTAATGAAAAACTGTTTTTT. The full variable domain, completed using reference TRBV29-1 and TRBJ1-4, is SAVISQKPSRDICQRGTSLTIQCQVDSQVTMMFWYRQQPGQSLTLIATANQGSEATYESGFVIDKFPISRPNLTFSTLTVSNMSPEDSSIYLCSVKAENFNEKLFFGSGTQLSVL.

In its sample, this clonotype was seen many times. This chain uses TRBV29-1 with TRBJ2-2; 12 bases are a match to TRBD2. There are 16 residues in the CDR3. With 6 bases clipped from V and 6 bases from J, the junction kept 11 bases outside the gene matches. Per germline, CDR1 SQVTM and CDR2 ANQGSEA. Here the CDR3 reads CSVLGTSGRSPGELFF. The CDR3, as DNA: TGCAGCGTCCTCGGGACTAGCGGGCGTTCTCCCGGGGAGCTGTTTTTT.

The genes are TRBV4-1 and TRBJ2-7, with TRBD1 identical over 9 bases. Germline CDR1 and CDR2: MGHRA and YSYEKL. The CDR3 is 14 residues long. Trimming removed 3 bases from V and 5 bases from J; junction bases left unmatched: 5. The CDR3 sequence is CASSHPRTGDEQYF. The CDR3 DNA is TGCGCCAGCAGCCACCCGAGGACAGGGGACGAGCAGTACTTC.